The 16 T cell receptor beta chains in this list originate from one sample, sequenced in a study of T cell repertoires in cytomegalovirus infection. TCRdb ran MiXCR on the reads and lists one entry per CDR3 protein. The sample has 250,000 to 300,000 distinct CDR3 sequences; approximately 15% are singletons. The material sequenced was CD8+ T cells from PBMCs. The receptors were gathered from a human donor in good health (CMV status not recorded). Some clones in this sample may be carry-over from other donors' samples.

This clonotype was found a few times. CDR3 sequence reads: CASSADSASGNTIYF. For the CDR3, the DNA is TGTGCCAGCAGTGCTGACAGCGCCTCTGGAAACACCATATATTTT. The rearrangement uses TRBV6-2 or TRBV6-3 and TRBJ1-3; weak D call: TRBD1 (5 bases). Per the germline V gene, CDR1 is MNHEY and CDR2 is SVGEGT. CDR3 length: 15 residues. The V end was cut by 5 bases, the J end by 0 bases, with 11 bases between.

This clonotype was recorded a few times. V is TRBV27 and J is TRBJ2-7; D may correspond to TRBD1 or TRBD2 (6 bases each). Germline V CDR1 and CDR2: MNHEY, SMNVEV (reference sequence). There are 15 residues in the CDR3. Deletions cut 4 bases from V and 2 bases from J, with 15 bases between. CDR3 sequence reads: CASSSRGTYTYEQYF. In DNA, the CDR3 is TGTGCCAGCAGTTCTCGCGGGACATACACCTACGAGCAGTACTTC.

V gene TRBV10-3 combines with J gene TRBJ2-5; TRBD2 might be the D (5 bases). CDR1 is ENHRY and CDR2 is SYGVKD in the germline V gene. With 7 bases removed from V and 3 bases from J, the gap between germline ends came to 15 bases. The CDR3 is 14 amino acids. The CDR3 nucleotides read TGTGCCATCAACCCCGGGAACGCGAAAGAGACCCAGTACTTC. It yields the protein CAINPGNAKETQYF.

The V call is TRBV28, the J call TRBJ1-1, with D possibly TRBD1 on 6 matching bases. CDR1 and CDR2 from the germline V gene are MDHEN and SYDVKM. The CDR3 runs to 16 residues. The V end lost 2 bases, the J end lost 1 base, and 14 bases lay between the germline ends. CDR3 residues: CASSLTGGGKNTEAFF. In DNA, the CDR3 is TGTGCCAGCAGTTTAACGGGGGGCGGGAAGAACACTGAAGCTTTCTTT.

Many counts were recorded for this clonotype. The rearrangement links TRBV28 to TRBJ2-1; 7 nucleotides align to TRBD1. V lost 5 bases to trimming and J lost 4 bases; unmatched junction nucleotides: 2. The CDR3 extends over 13 amino acids. Per the germline V gene, CDR1 is MDHEN and CDR2 is SYDVKM. The CDR3 nucleotides read TGTGCCAGCAGTCGGGACAGATACAATGAGCAGTTCTTC. This gives the protein CASSRDRYNEQFF. The entire variable domain, with the rest obtained from reference TRBV28 and TRBJ2-1, is as follows: DVKVTQSSRYLVKRTGEKVFLECVQDMDHENMFWYRQDPGLGLRLIYFSYDVKMKEKGDIPEGYSVSREKKERFSLILESASTNQTSMYLCASSRDRYNEQFFGPGTRLTVL.

This clonotype was recorded many times. The V call is TRBV11-2, the J call TRBJ2-5; TRBD1 agrees at 7 bases. From germline, CDR1 is SGHAT and CDR2 FQNNGV. The CDR3 is 16 residues long. V trimming: 4 bases; J trimming: 4 bases; junction bases outside the gene matches: 12. The DNA of the CDR3 is TGTGCCAGCAGCTCGCCGGGACAGAAATTTGGAGAGACCCAGTACTTC. This encodes CASSSPGQKFGETQYF.

The sample holds many counts of this clonotype. The chain joins TRBV6-6 to TRBJ2-5; 7 nucleotides align to TRBD1. Germline V gene sequence: CDR1 MNHNY, CDR2 SVGAGI (reference sequence). J was trimmed by 5 bases and V by 7 bases; bases with no gene match: 4. This CDR3 spans 12 amino acids. The CDR3 loop is CASNTGDETQYF. The CDR3 DNA follows: TGTGCCAGCAACACAGGGGACGAGACCCAGTACTTC.

The gene calls are TRBV12-5 and TRBJ1-2, with a possible D match to TRBD1 (5 bases). V lost 0 bases, J lost 5 bases, and 22 bases lay in between. There are 18 residues in the CDR3. Germline V gene data show CDR1 as LGHNT and CDR2 as FRNRAP. The CDR3 DNA is TGTGCTAGTGGTTTGGTACCACCCAACATCCGACAGCAGTATGGCTACACCTTC. This sequence encodes CASGLVPPNIRQQYGYTF.

The chain joins TRBV4-3 to TRBJ1-2, with D perhaps matching TRBD1 (6 bases). CDR3 length: 13 amino acids. V was trimmed by 1 base and J by 3 bases, leaving 6 bases between them. Germline V lookup: CDR1 LGHNA, CDR2 YSLEER. CDR3 nucleotide sequence: TGCGCCAGCAGCCAAGGGACAGACTATGGCTACACCTTC. This sequence encodes CASSQGTDYGYTF.

Points on this clonotype: The junction shows a germline mismatch at one end, possibly a read error. The CDR3 region has the DNA TGTGCCAGCAGCTTACAGCGGAACGCTGAAGCTTTCTTT. Translated, it gives CASSLQRNAEAFF. This chain uses TRBV7-6 with TRBJ1-1; D gene unclear. Per germline, CDR1 SGHVS and CDR2 FNYEAQ. The CDR3 has 13 residues.

The chain combines TRBV6-2 or TRBV6-3 with TRBJ2-7; 9 positions agree with TRBD1. The CDR3 runs to 16 residues. V was pared by 7 bases and J by 5 bases, with 15 bases of the junction left unmatched. The V gene's germline CDR1 is MNHEY and CDR2 SVGEGT. CDR3 sequence reads: CASTPSWDRELHEQYF. CDR3 sequence (DNA): TGTGCCAGCACCCCCAGTTGGGACAGGGAGCTTCACGAGCAGTACTTC.

This sequence joins TRBV6-5 and TRBJ2-7; D possibly corresponds to TRBD2 (5 bases). Trimming cost V 6 bases and J 3 bases, with 15 bases left between them. The CDR3 extends over 14 amino acids. CDR1 and CDR2 from the germline V gene are MNHEY and SVGAGI. CDR3 sequence reads: CASSREEFNYEQYF. The CDR3 DNA reads TGTGCCAGCAGCCGGGAAGAATTCAACTACGAGCAGTACTTC.

V usage is TRBV20-1 and J usage is TRBJ1-6, with D perhaps TRBD1 (5 bases). V shed 2 bases and J shed 8 bases, with 16 bases lying between them. Germline V CDR1 and CDR2: DFQATT, SNEGSKA (reference sequence). This CDR3 region has 15 residues. DNA for the CDR3: TGCAGTGCTAGACAGGGTTCGGTTAAGGATTCACCCCTCCACTTT. This encodes CSARQGSVKDSPLHF.

The chain employs TRBV20-1 and TRBJ2-7; D is tentatively TRBD1 or TRBD2 (5 bases each). Germline loops: CDR1 DFQATT, CDR2 SNEGSKA (reference sequence). This CDR3 is 13 amino acids long. Trimming took 1 base from V and 7 from J, leaving 14 bases between them. As DNA, the CDR3 is TGCAGTGCTAGAGCGATGGGGGAGTGGGAGCAGTACTTC. It encodes CSARAMGEWEQYF.

The V call is TRBV13, the J call TRBJ2-5; 11 bases match TRBD2. The germline V gene encodes CDR1 PRHDT and CDR2 FYEKMQ (reference sequence). V shed 5 bases and J 0 bases; nucleotides not matched to a gene: 8. CDR3 length: 17 residues. The CDR3 nucleotides read TGTGCCAGCAGCGATCTAGCGGGGGGACCGTACCAAGAGACCCAGTACTTC. It translates to CASSDLAGGPYQETQYF. Using reference TRBV13 and TRBJ2-5 for the parts outside the CDR3, the full variable domain is AAGVIQSPRHLIKEKRETATLKCYPIPRHDTVYWYQQGPGQDPQFLISFYEKMQSDKGSIPDRFSAQQFSDYHSELNMSSLELGDSALYFCASSDLAGGPYQETQYFGPGTRLLVL.

The J gene is TRBJ2-3, the V gene TRBV7-8, with a tentative D call TRBD2 (6 bases). Deletions cut 3 bases from V and 0 bases from J, with 13 bases between. CDR1 SGHVS and CDR2 FQNEAQ come from the germline V gene. The CDR3 totals 16 residues. For the CDR3, the DNA is TGTGCCAGCAGCTTCTTAGCCAGCGGGAGCACAGATACGCAGTATTTT. Protein: CASSFLASGSTDTQYF.